The entry below gives a single T cell receptor (beta chain) sequence along with its context. The antigen is unknown. The V gene's germline CDR1 is SGHTA and CDR2 FQGNSA. V shed 1 base, J shed 6 bases, and the junction held 7 bases outside the gene matches. The CDR3 is 16 residues long. The data belong to a study of PD-1 blockade in classical Hodgkin lymphoma. There was relapse after autologous stem cell transplantation in every patient, and there was variation in brentuximab vedotin exposure. Findings and caveats of the study: Diversity in CD4+ TCRs, unlike that measured in CD8+ TCRs, had risen significantly by C4D1. A reduction in baseline TCR diversity was reportedly seen in newly diagnosed patients relative to healthy donors. Those starting nivolumab under 1 year post-ASCT were excluded.

Repertoires were generated with immunoSEQ multiplex PCR, while TCRdb's copy carries only in-frame clones and drops some. Of some 95,000 clones listed, roughly 89% are singletons. This TCR was recovered from a human donor with classical Hodgkin lymphoma. The sequences come from peripheral blood mononuclear cells (PBMCs), collected before the second cycle of nivolumab. The chain recombines TRBV7-2 with TRBJ2-1; 9 bases are shared with TRBD1. The CDR3 bases are TGTGCCAGCAGCTTAGTGGTGGGACAGGGAGGCAATGAGCAGTTCTTC. Protein product: CASSLVVGQGGNEQFF.